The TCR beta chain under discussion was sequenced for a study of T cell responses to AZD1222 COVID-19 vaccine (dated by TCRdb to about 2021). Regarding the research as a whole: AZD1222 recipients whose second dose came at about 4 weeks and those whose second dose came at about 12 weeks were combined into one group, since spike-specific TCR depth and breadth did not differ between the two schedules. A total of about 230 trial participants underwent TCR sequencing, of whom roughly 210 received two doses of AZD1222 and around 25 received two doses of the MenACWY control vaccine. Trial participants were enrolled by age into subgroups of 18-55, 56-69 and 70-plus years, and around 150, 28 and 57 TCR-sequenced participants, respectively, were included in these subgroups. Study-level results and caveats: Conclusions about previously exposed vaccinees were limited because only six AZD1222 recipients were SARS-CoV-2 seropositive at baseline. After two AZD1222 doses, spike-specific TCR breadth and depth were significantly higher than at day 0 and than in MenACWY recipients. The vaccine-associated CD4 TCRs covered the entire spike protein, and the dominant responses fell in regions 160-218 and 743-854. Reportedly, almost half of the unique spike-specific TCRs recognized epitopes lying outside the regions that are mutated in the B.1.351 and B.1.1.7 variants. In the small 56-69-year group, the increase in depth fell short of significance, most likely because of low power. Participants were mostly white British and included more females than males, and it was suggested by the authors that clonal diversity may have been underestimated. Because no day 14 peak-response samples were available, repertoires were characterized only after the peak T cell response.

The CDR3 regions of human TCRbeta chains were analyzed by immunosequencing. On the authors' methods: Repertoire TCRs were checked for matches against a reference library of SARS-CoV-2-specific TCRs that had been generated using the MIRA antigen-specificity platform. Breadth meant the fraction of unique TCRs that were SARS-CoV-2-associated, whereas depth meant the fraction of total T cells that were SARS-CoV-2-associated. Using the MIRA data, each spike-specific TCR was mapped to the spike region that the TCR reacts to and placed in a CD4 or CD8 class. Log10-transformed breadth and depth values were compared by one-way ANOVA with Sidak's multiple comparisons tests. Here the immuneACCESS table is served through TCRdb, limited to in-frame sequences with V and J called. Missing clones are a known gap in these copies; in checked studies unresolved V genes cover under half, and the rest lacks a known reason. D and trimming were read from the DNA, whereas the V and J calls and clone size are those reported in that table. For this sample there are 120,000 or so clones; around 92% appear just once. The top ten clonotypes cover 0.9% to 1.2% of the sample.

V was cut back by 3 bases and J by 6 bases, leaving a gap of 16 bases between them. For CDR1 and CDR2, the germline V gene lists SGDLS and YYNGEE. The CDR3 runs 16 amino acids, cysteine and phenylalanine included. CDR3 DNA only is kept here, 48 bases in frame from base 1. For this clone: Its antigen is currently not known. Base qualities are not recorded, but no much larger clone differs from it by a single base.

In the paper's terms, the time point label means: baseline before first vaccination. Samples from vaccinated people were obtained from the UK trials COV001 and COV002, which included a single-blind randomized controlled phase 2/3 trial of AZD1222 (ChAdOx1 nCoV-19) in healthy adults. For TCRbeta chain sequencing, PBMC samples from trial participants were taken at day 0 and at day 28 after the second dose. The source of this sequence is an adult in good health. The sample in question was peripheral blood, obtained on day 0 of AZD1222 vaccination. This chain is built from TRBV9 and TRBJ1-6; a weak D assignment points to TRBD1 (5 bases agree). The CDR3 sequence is CASSGTGTFTNSPLHF. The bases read TGTGCCAGCAGCGGAACTGGGACCTTTACTAATTCACCCCTCCACTTT.